Each of the 31 T cell receptor beta chains below was sequenced from the same sample in a study of vaccination effects on CD4 cells after COVID-19. Following culture for approximately ten days, CD4+ T cells were isolated. The cohort was immunized with two doses of either the BNT162b2 or mRNA-1273 vaccine. The antigens these receptors bind are not known. Sequencing was performed with immunoSEQ multiplex PCR; in TCRdb, only in-frame clones are kept and a portion is missing. Here the sample spans 50,000 to 60,000 clones, about 81% being singletons. The specimen comprised CD4+ T cells from PBMCs cultured without peptide, sampled after COVID-19 vaccination. The receptor set was obtained from a human donor who received a COVID-19 vaccine.

The chain is built from TRBV9 and TRBJ2-5; D gene ambiguous. Germline CDR1 SGDLS, CDR2 YYNGEE. V lost 0 bases and J lost 5, with 8 bases in between. The CDR3 is 13 residues long. Written as DNA, the CDR3 is TGTGCCAGCAGCGTAGGGCTCCGGGAGACCCAGTACTTC. It encodes CASSVGLRETQYF.

The gene calls are TRBV6-4 and TRBJ2-7; TRBD1 matches 7 bases. CDR1 is MRHNA, CDR2 SNTAGT, per germline. The CDR3 sequence is 14 residues long. Trimming removed 4 bases from V and 0 bases from J; junction bases left unmatched: 3. This CDR3 is CASSARDSSYEQYF. The CDR3 nucleotides read TGTGCCAGCAGTGCGAGGGACAGCTCCTACGAGCAGTACTTC.

The table lists this clone with a few counts. The chain joins TRBV28 to TRBJ1-5; 7 bases are shared with TRBD1. Germline values: CDR1 MDHEN, CDR2 SYDVKM. CDR3 size: 15 residues. Germline trimming cut 3 bases from V and 7 bases from J; bases unmatched to any gene: 9. The DNA of the CDR3 is TGTGCCAGCAGTTTCCCGGGACAGTTCTACCAGCCCCAGCATTTT. As protein: CASSFPGQFYQPQHF.

This chain links TRBV6-1 with TRBJ2-5; no reliable D call. The CDR3 has 11 amino acids. The germline CDR1 and CDR2 sequences are MNHNS and SASEGT. Trimming took 2 bases from V and 5 from J, leaving 3 bases between them. CDR3 sequence: CASSESETQYF. For the CDR3, the DNA is TGTGCCAGCAGTGAATCGGAGACCCAGTACTTC.

The V gene is TRBV6-2 or TRBV6-3, the J gene TRBJ1-6; TRBD1 matches 7 bases. With 5 bases clipped from V and 6 bases from J, the junction kept 10 bases outside the gene matches. Per germline, CDR1 MNHEY and CDR2 SVGEGT. The CDR3 consists of 16 residues. In nucleotides, the CDR3 is TGTGCCAGCAGTCTACAGGGGCGTCTCGTTAATTCACCCCTCCACTTT. Its protein is CASSLQGRLVNSPLHF.

The chain joins TRBV19 to TRBJ1-4; D is possibly TRBD1 (5 bases). The germline gives CDR1 LNHDA, CDR2 SQIVND (reference sequence). V shed 3 bases and J shed 0 bases, with 11 bases lying between them. The CDR3 loop spans 16 amino acids. The CDR3 sequence is CASSISGGATNEKLFF. Here the CDR3 DNA reads TGTGCCAGTAGTATTTCCGGGGGGGCAACTAATGAAAAACTGTTTTTT.

DNA for the CDR3: TGTGCCTGGACCCGTGGAGGTTCCATCTATGGCTACACCTTC. Protein sequence: CAWTRGGSIYGYTF. The chain carries TRBV30 and TRBJ1-2; D is unclear. Germline lookup yields CDR1 GTSNPN and CDR2 SVGIG (reference sequence). Deletions cut 4 bases from V and 4 bases from J, with 16 bases between. The CDR3 consists of 14 residues.

The chain links TRBV7-2 to TRBJ2-7, with 9 bases identical to TRBD2. The CDR3 covers 15 residues. V dropped 5 bases and J dropped 0; count of bases not matched to a gene: 5. Germline V gene sequence: CDR1 SGHTA, CDR2 FQGNSA. This chain's CDR3 is CASSPSGALSYEQYF. DNA for the CDR3: TGTGCCAGCAGCCCTAGCGGGGCACTCTCCTACGAGCAGTACTTC. The complete variable domain, with remaining parts taken from reference TRBV7-2 and TRBJ2-7, reads GAGVSQSPSNKVTEKGKDVELRCDPISGHTALYWYRQSLGQGLEFLIYFQGNSAPDKSGLPSDRFSAERTGGSVSTLTIQRTQQEDSAVYLCASSPSGALSYEQYFGPGTRLTVT.

The chain uses TRBV25-1 and TRBJ1-5; 9 positions agree with TRBD1. The CDR3 sequence is 15 residues long. J lost 5 bases, V lost 3 bases, and 5 bases had no gene match. Germline V CDR1 and CDR2: MGHDK, SYGVNS. CDR3: CASSETGTGHQPQHF. In nucleotides, the CDR3 is TGTGCCAGCAGTGAGACTGGGACAGGGCATCAGCCCCAGCATTTT.

The chain links TRBV30 to TRBJ2-4, with D possibly being TRBD1 (6 bases). The germline CDR1 and CDR2 sequences are GTSNPN and SVGIG (reference sequence). V gave up 0 bases and J gave up 7 bases, with 22 bases separating them. This CDR3 spans 17 amino acids. The CDR3 reads CAWSVRRTQGLGNIQYF. Here the CDR3 DNA reads TGTGCCTGGAGTGTACGGCGGACACAGGGCTTGGGGAACATTCAGTACTTC.

This chain connects TRBV29-1 to TRBJ2-2; TRBD2 is a possible D gene (6 bases). The germline gives CDR1 SQVTM, CDR2 ANQGSEA. The CDR3 is made up of 14 amino acids. With 6 bases removed from V and 4 bases from J, the gap between germline ends came to 15 bases. CDR3 residues: CSVPPGTSTGELFF. The DNA for the CDR3 is TGCAGCGTCCCCCCCGGGACTTCCACCGGGGAGCTGTTTTTT.

The chain has TRBV30 and TRBJ1-2; D ambiguous. V lost 0 bases and J 3 bases, leaving 11 bases between the germline ends. Germline CDR1 is GTSNPN and CDR2 is SVGIG (reference sequence). This CDR3 has 14 residues. The CDR3 protein is CAWSVPFRYYGYTF. In DNA form, the CDR3 reads TGTGCCTGGAGTGTACCCTTCAGATACTATGGCTACACCTTC. The variable domain in full, completed from reference TRBV30 and TRBJ1-2, reads SQTIHQWPATLVQPVGSPLSLECTVEGTSNPNLYWYRQAAGRGLQLLFYSVGIGQISSEVPQNLSASRPQDRQFILSSKKLLLSDSGFYLCAWSVPFRYYGYTFGSGTRLTVV.

This clone was seen once. This sequence joins TRBV5-1 and TRBJ2-7, with TRBD1 matching over 11 bases. Germline CDR1 reads SGHRS; CDR2 reads YFSETQ. This CDR3 contains 14 residues. V shed 2 bases, J shed 7 bases, and the junction held 5 bases outside the gene matches. The CDR3 here is CASSFGQGASEQYF. The CDR3 bases are TGCGCCAGCAGCTTTGGACAGGGGGCTAGTGAGCAGTACTTC. The full variable domain, rest sourced from reference TRBV5-1 and TRBJ2-7, is KAGVTQTPRYLIKTRGQQVTLSCSPISGHRSVSWYQQTPGQGLQFLFEYFSETQRNKGNFPGRFSGRQFSNSRSEMNVSTLELGDSALYLCASSFGQGASEQYFGPGTRLTVT.

V and J are TRBV6-5 and TRBJ1-4; no definite D call. Germline-derived CDR1 and CDR2 are MNHEY and SVGAGI. The CDR3 runs to 15 residues. Between the trimmed V and J ends, which lost 5 bases and 0 bases, there was a span of 10 bases. The CDR3 nucleotides read TGTGCCAGCAGTAGCACGGGTGCAACTAATGAAAAACTGTTTTTT. It translates to CASSSTGATNEKLFF.

This chain's CDR3 is CASSLRDEETQYF. CDR3 sequence (DNA): TGTGCCAGCAGCCTCCGGGACGAAGAGACCCAGTACTTC. This rearrangement joins TRBV5-4 to TRBJ2-5; D is tentatively TRBD1 or TRBD2 (5 bases each). The germline CDR1 and CDR2 sequences are SGHNT and YYREEE (reference sequence). CDR3 length: 13 amino acids. V dropped 4 bases and J dropped 3 bases, with 10 bases sitting between them.

This chain joins TRBV5-1 and TRBJ2-7; TRBD1 matches 10 bases. This CDR3 is 16 amino acids long. In germline, CDR1 is SGHRS, CDR2 YFSETQ. The junction had 14 bases not matched to a gene; V was cut back by 4 bases and J by 7 bases. CDR3 amino acids: CASSPGVGTGVEEQYF. The CDR3 DNA reads TGCGCCAGCAGCCCTGGAGTAGGGACAGGGGTCGAAGAGCAGTACTTC.

The chain joins TRBV9 to TRBJ1-6; TRBD1 might be the D (5 bases). The V gene's germline CDR1 is SGDLS and CDR2 YYNGEE. The CDR3 runs 15 residues. Between the trimmed V and J ends, which lost 3 bases and 6 bases, there was a span of 13 bases. The CDR3 bases are TGTGCCAGCAGCGCAGGGACTGGAGGTAATTCACCCCTCCACTTT. Its translation: CASSAGTGGNSPLHF.

The V gene is TRBV13, the J gene TRBJ2-7; 9 positions match TRBD1. This CDR3 has 14 residues. From germline, CDR1 is PRHDT and CDR2 FYEKMQ (reference sequence). Germline trimming cut 3 bases from V and 5 bases from J; bases unmatched to any gene: 5. In DNA, the CDR3 is TGTGCCAGCAGCTTTGGGACAGGGACCCACGAGCAGTACTTC. This sequence encodes CASSFGTGTHEQYF.

The genes are TRBV6-5 and TRBJ2-7, with D tentatively TRBD2 (6 bases). Deletions cut 0 bases from V and 1 base from J, with 10 bases between. The length of the CDR3 is 15 residues. From germline, CDR1 is MNHEY and CDR2 SVGAGI. CDR3 coding DNA: TGTGCCAGCAGTTACTCGAGGGACTCTTCCTACGAGCAGTACTTC. As protein: CASSYSRDSSYEQYF.

The gene calls are TRBV7-9 and TRBJ1-2; D gene unclear. Trimming removed 2 bases at V and 8 bases at J, with 9 bases between. Germline CDR1 is SEHNR and CDR2 is FQNEAQ (reference sequence). The CDR3 extends over 12 amino acids. The CDR3 DNA follows: TGTGCCAGCAGCTTACCAGTCCTGGGCTACACCTTC. Translated: CASSLPVLGYTF.

The J gene is TRBJ1-1, the V gene TRBV19; 7 bases agree with TRBD1. The CDR3 runs to 14 residues. Trimming at V came to 7 bases and at J to 4 bases, leaving 9 bases not matched to a gene. Per germline, CDR1 LNHDA and CDR2 SQIVND (reference sequence). The CDR3 DNA is TGTGCCAGTACCCAGGGGGTGGCGCGCACTGAAGCTTTCTTT. This codes for CASTQGVARTEAFF. The full variable domain, completed using reference TRBV19 and TRBJ1-1, is DGGITQSPKYLFRKEGQNVTLSCEQNLNHDAMYWYRQDPGQGLRLIYYSQIVNDFQKGDIAEGYSVSREKKESFPLTVTSAQKNPTAFYLCASTQGVARTEAFFGQGTRLTVV.

The V and J genes are TRBV19 and TRBJ2-2; 7 positions match TRBD2. The V segment lost 8 bases and the J segment 5 bases; nucleotides outside the gene matches: 2. The CDR3 is 12 amino acids. Germline V gives CDR1 LNHDA, CDR2 SQIVND (reference sequence). CDR3 in DNA: TGTGCCAGTCTGGGGGGGACCGGGGAGCTGTTTTTT. It codes for CASLGGTGELFF.

The chain has TRBV27 and TRBJ1-6, with D tentatively TRBD1 (5 bases). The germline gives CDR1 MNHEY, CDR2 SMNVEV (reference sequence). The CDR3 runs 19 residues. V lost 1 base and J lost 0, with 16 bases in between. CDR3 amino acids: CASSLWPPGLRSYNSPLHF. The CDR3, as DNA: TGTGCCAGCAGTTTATGGCCGCCGGGACTCCGCTCCTATAATTCACCCCTCCACTTT.

Here the CDR3 reads CSVETAYNEQFF. The DNA of the CDR3 is TGCAGCGTTGAAACAGCTTACAATGAGCAGTTCTTC. The chain has TRBV29-1 and TRBJ2-1; no clear D gene. The germline V gene encodes CDR1 SQVTM and CDR2 ANQGSEA. This CDR3 is 12 amino acids long. Between the trimmed V and J ends, which lost 2 bases and 4 bases, there was a span of 6 bases.

This clone came up a few times. J is TRBJ1-6 and V is TRBV10-2, with D tentatively TRBD1 (6 bases). Trimming stripped 5 bases from V and 10 bases from J, with 12 bases between. The CDR3 runs to 13 residues. The germline CDR1 and CDR2 sequences are WSHSY and SAAADI. The CDR3: CASSPPDRSPLHF. The CDR3 DNA is TGCGCCAGCAGTCCCCCGGACAGATCACCCCTCCACTTT.

The rearrangement uses TRBV7-2 and TRBJ2-1; the match to TRBD2 covers 8 bases. CDR1 is SGHTA, CDR2 FQGNSA, per germline. This CDR3 contains 16 residues. V shed 1 base and J 8 bases; nucleotides not matched to a gene: 10. The CDR3 sequence is CASSLEGTRGVDEQFF. CDR3 DNA sequence: TGTGCCAGCAGCTTAGAAGGGACTAGGGGAGTTGATGAGCAGTTCTTC.

The chain employs TRBV7-8 and TRBJ2-7; 7 bases align to TRBD1. CDR1 SGHVS and CDR2 FQNEAQ come from the germline V gene. The CDR3 spans 15 residues. V shed 0 bases and J 4 bases; nucleotides not matched to a gene: 6. CDR3 DNA sequence: TGTGCCAGCAGCTTAGCGCAGGGGGTCTCTTACGAGCAGTACTTC. Translation: CASSLAQGVSYEQYF.

V usage is TRBV6-5 and J usage is TRBJ2-7; the match to TRBD2 covers 12 bases. Germline CDR1 reads MNHEY; CDR2 reads SVGAGI. V lost 6 bases and J lost 2; bases outside the gene matches: 5. The length of the CDR3 is 15 residues. The CDR3 DNA reads as TGTGCCAGCAGCCCGGGACTAGCGGGCGCCTACGAGCAGTACTTC. It encodes CASSPGLAGAYEQYF.

CDR3 region: CASSLAAATEAFF. For the CDR3, the DNA is TGTGCCAGCAGCTTAGCGGCGGCCACTGAAGCTTTCTTT. The chain couples TRBV7-2 to TRBJ1-1; D unclear. The germline V gene encodes CDR1 SGHTA and CDR2 FQGNSA. V lost 0 bases, J lost 4 bases, and 6 bases lay in between. The CDR3 length is 13 residues.

The J gene is TRBJ1-5, the V gene TRBV19, with 7 positions matching TRBD1. CDR1 LNHDA and CDR2 SQIVND come from the germline V gene (reference sequence). CDR3 length: 15 amino acids. V trimming: 3 bases; J trimming: 2 bases; junction bases outside the gene matches: 4. The CDR3 sequence is CASSIEGTGNQPQHF. Written as DNA, the CDR3 is TGTGCCAGTAGTATTGAGGGGACAGGCAATCAGCCCCAGCATTTT.

The chain recombines TRBV6-1 with TRBJ2-3, with TRBD2 matching 7 bases. Unmatched junction bases numbered 4, after V lost 2 bases and J lost 2 bases. This CDR3 region has 15 residues. Germline loops: CDR1 MNHNS, CDR2 SASEGT. CDR3 sequence (DNA): TGTGCCAGCAGTGAATCTAGCGGATACACAGATACGCAGTATTTT. Residues: CASSESSGYTDTQYF.